A selection of T cell receptor beta chains follows, all from one sample in a study of cytomegalovirus exposure and HLA in healthy donors. Libraries were prepared by immunoSEQ multiplex PCR; TCRdb keeps only in-frame clonotypes and omits some of them. The data contain about 89,000 clones, roughly 63% of them seen just once; the ten biggest clones take up about 6.7%. The sample consisted of PBMCs. Source of these receptors: a woman aged 25 to 39 in good health and CMV-seronegative. CDR3s leave out the opening cysteine and the closing phenylalanine or tryptophan. The D gene is left open where the match is weak.

cdr3_length d_call j_call v_call cdr3_aa
12 TRBD1 TRBJ2-1 TRBV4-1 ASSPGQGRDEQF
13 - TRBJ2-3 TRBV7-2 ASSLALASTDTQY
13 - TRBJ1-5 TRBV9 ASSVEGVVNQPQH
12 TRBD1 TRBJ2-7 TRBV25-1 ASRGKGQGGEQY
12 - TRBJ2-3 TRBV5-4 ASSSRTSTDTQY
10 TRBD1 TRBJ1-1 TRBV5-4 ASSQQGAKAF
20 TRBD1 TRBJ1-4 TRBV19 ASSIRDRGMYLPPTTNEKLF
12 - TRBJ1-1 TRBV13 ASSLGRGSTEAF
12 TRBD2 TRBJ2-5 TRBV2 ASRAGWGQETQY
12 - TRBJ2-3 TRBV25-1 ASSLFGGADTQY
13 TRBD2 TRBJ2-7 TRBV6-5 ASRSPGTSGAEQY
10 - TRBJ2-7 TRBV28 ASSSRVYEQY
12 - TRBJ2-3 TRBV5-4 ASSLGGQTDTQY
13 - TRBJ2-6 TRBV6-5 ASRSQGSGANVLT
16 TRBD2 TRBJ2-5 TRBV28 ASSVPGLAGVGPETQY
14 TRBD1 TRBJ2-2 TRBV7-2 ASSLAGTGAGGELF
11 - TRBJ2-7 TRBV9 ASSGSPPYEQY
12 TRBD2 TRBJ2-3 TRBV5-1 ASCGGWGTDTQY
11 - TRBJ1-3 TRBV11-3 ASSPLDGNTIY
13 TRBD2 TRBJ2-1 TRBV2 ASSESSGNGYEQF
13 TRBD1 TRBJ1-2 TRBV4-1 ASSQRDRGGYGYT
9 - TRBJ1-2 TRBV30 AWSGGYGYT